These 12 T cell receptor beta chains share one sample of origin, sequenced in a study of blood T cell repertoires in COVID-19. Measured with immunoSEQ multiplex PCR; TCRdb has only the in-frame clones, and not every one. The sample carries 200,000 to 250,000 clones, 87% recorded once. Sequenced sample: peripheral blood. These receptors all come from a young man with active or convalescent COVID-19.

This clone was seen only once. This rearrangement joins TRBV19 to TRBJ2-7, with 7 bases identical to TRBD1. This CDR3 spans 15 amino acids. Germline trimming cut 5 bases from V and 3 bases from J; bases unmatched to any gene: 10. Germline-derived CDR1 and CDR2 are LNHDA and SQIVND (reference sequence). In nucleotides, the CDR3 is TGTGCCAGTAGTGGCTACGGGACAGAGTTCTACGAGCAGTACTTC. As protein: CASSGYGTEFYEQYF.

The chain couples TRBV5-1 to TRBJ2-7, with TRBD1 matching over 8 bases. V was pared by 1 base and J by 6 bases, with 9 bases of the junction left unmatched. The CDR3 has 15 amino acids. Looked up from germline, CDR1 is SGHRS and CDR2 is YFSETQ. The CDR3 sequence is CASSLKDRDPPEQYF. In DNA form, the CDR3 reads TGCGCCAGCAGCTTGAAGGACAGGGACCCTCCCGAGCAGTACTTC.

The rearrangement links TRBV4-3 to TRBJ1-1; the match to TRBD1 covers 8 bases. Germline V lookup: CDR1 LGHNA, CDR2 YSLEER. The CDR3 is made up of 17 amino acids. Losses at the gene ends were 0 bases for V and 1 base for J; bases not matched to a gene: 7. The CDR3 coding sequence is TGCGCCAGCAGCCAAGATCTCCACAGGGGGACGAACACTGAAGCTTTCTTT. Protein sequence: CASSQDLHRGTNTEAFF.

This clone appeared once. V gene TRBV7-8 combines with J gene TRBJ1-4; 9 positions agree with TRBD1. Trimming took 4 bases from V and 6 from J; bases not matched to a gene: 18. Germline CDR1 is SGHVS and CDR2 is FQNEAQ. The CDR3 has 19 residues. The CDR3 here is CASSSNIVPGQGADEKLFF. Here the CDR3 DNA reads TGTGCCAGCAGCTCGAATATAGTCCCGGGACAGGGCGCGGATGAAAAACTGTTTTTT.

V is TRBV7-8 and J is TRBJ1-2; unclear D gene. The germline V gene has CDR1 SGHVS and CDR2 FQNEAQ. Trimming took 6 bases from V and 6 from J, leaving 14 bases between them. CDR3 size: 13 residues. CDR3 bases: TGTGCCAGCAGTCGAAGTTTCAGTGATGGCTACACCTTC. Its protein product is CASSRSFSDGYTF.

Only one count was recorded for this clone. The chain has TRBV5-5 and TRBJ2-5, with D possibly TRBD1 on 5 matching bases. This CDR3 contains 15 residues. Trimming took 4 bases from V and 0 from J, leaving 13 bases between them. Germline V gene sequence: CDR1 SGHKS, CDR2 YYEKEE (reference sequence). CDR3 protein: CASSKNLDNQETQYF. CDR3 DNA: TGTGCCAGCAGCAAAAACTTGGACAACCAAGAGACCCAGTACTTC.

This clone was found once. The rearrangement joins TRBV6-5 to TRBJ1-3; D unresolved. Germline assignment: CDR1 MNHEY and CDR2 SVGAGI. The length of the CDR3 is 14 residues. V lost 11 bases and J lost 0, with 14 bases in between. CDR3 nucleotide sequence: TGTGCCGCGGGCGCACCCAGCTCTGGAAACACCATATATTTT. Translating it yields CAAGAPSSGNTIYF.

This clone was found many times. The CDR3 nucleotides are TGTGCCAGCAGTGAGACTAGCGGGGGCACAGATACGCAGTATTTT. Translation gives CASSETSGGTDTQYF. The rearrangement joins TRBV6-4 to TRBJ2-3, with 11 bases that match TRBD2. J was trimmed by 1 base and V by 3 bases; bases with no gene match: 0. Per the germline V gene, CDR1 is MRHNA and CDR2 is SNTAGT. CDR3 length: 15 residues.

The V and J genes are TRBV27 and TRBJ2-1; 7 bases match TRBD1. Germline CDR1 reads MNHEY; CDR2 reads SMNVEV (reference sequence). Trimming cost V 3 bases and J 5 bases; bases outside gene matches: 7. The CDR3 extends over 15 amino acids. The CDR3 DNA sequence: TGTGCCAGCAGTTTTTGGACAGGAGGACACAATGAGCAGTTCTTC. Translated, it gives CASSFWTGGHNEQFF.

The chain recombines TRBV3-1 (or the pseudogene TRBV3-2) with TRBJ1-2; D possibly corresponds to TRBD1 (6 bases). CDR3 size: 15 residues. CDR1 and CDR2 from the germline V gene are LGHDT and YNNKEL (reference sequence). V shed 0 bases and J shed 3 bases, with 11 bases lying between them. CDR3 sequence (DNA): TGTGCCAGCAGCCAAGATCTCGCAGGGGACTATGGCTACACCTTC. This codes for CASSQDLAGDYGYTF.

This clone was picked up one time. The chain combines TRBV7-2 with TRBJ1-2; D may be TRBD1 (6 bases). The germline gives CDR1 SGHTA, CDR2 FQGNSA. V gave up 5 bases and J gave up 5 bases, with 18 bases separating them. This CDR3 contains 15 residues. The CDR3 DNA sequence: TGTGCCAGCAGCAACTACAGGGCCCATGGGTATGGCTACACCTTC. It specifies CASSNYRAHGYGYTF.

The chain couples TRBV28 to TRBJ1-2; D is possibly TRBD1 (6 bases). Trimming pared 3 bases from V and 6 bases from J, leaving 11 bases between. The CDR3 runs to 13 residues. Germline CDR1 is MDHEN and CDR2 is SYDVKM. CDR3 in DNA: TGTGCCAGCAGTTTTTTGGGGGCCGATGGCTACACCTTC. Translated: CASSFLGADGYTF.